Reported below is one TCR beta chain. This record comes from a study of blood T cell repertoires in COVID-19. TCRdb's table, derived via immunoSEQ multiplex PCR, lists solely in-frame clones and lacks some. Seen here are more than 250,000 clones, 87% observed once, and the top ten hold roughly 6.2%. This CDR3 contains 12 residues. V dropped 0 bases and J dropped 14 bases, with 9 bases sitting between them. Germline V CDR1 and CDR2: SGHTS, YDEGEE. This chain joins TRBV5-8 and TRBJ1-6; perhaps TRBD1 as D (5 bases). Input material: PBMCs or T cells enriched from blood (not recorded which). The clonotype was recovered from a woman aged 40 to 49 who had recovered from COVID-19. CDR3 nucleotides: TGTGCCAGCAGCTTGGAAGGGGCCGCCCTCCACTTT. It encodes CASSLEGAALHF.